What follows is one TCR beta chain and its context. Produced via immunoSEQ multiplex PCR; TCRdb's table is partial and in-frame only. The sample records about 83,000 clones, around 86% being singletons. The data are from a study of T cell responses to AZD1222 COVID-19 vaccine. The CDR3 runs 21 residues. The germline CDR1 and CDR2 sequences are SQVTM and ANQGSEA. Losses at the gene ends were 3 bases for V and 0 bases for J; bases not matched to a gene: 20. This TCR was sampled from an adult in good health. The source was peripheral blood, collected on day 0 of AZD1222 vaccination. This chain joins TRBV29-1 and TRBJ2-7; 13 bases are shared with TRBD2. The CDR3 coding sequence is TGCAGCGTTGATCCGATGGCGGGAGGACGGACTAGCGGGAGCATCTCCTACGAGCAGTACTTC. Translating gives CSVDPMAGGRTSGSISYEQYF.